This note documents a single TCR beta chain sequence. Its antigen is as yet unknown. Germline values: CDR1 MNHNY, CDR2 SVGAGI (reference sequence). Trimming cost V 0 bases and J 0 bases, with 6 bases left between them. The CDR3 has 15 amino acids. These data originate in a study of PD-L1 blockade in urothelial cancer. Study details: Atezolizumab 1,200 mg was given intravenously every 3 weeks, starting 2014. Counts from blood samples showed a median of 141,255 T cells. Study conclusions and caveats: In blood sampled pretreatment, TCR clonality below the median predicted better survival.

Patients had urothelial carcinoma that was locally advanced or metastatic. The data were produced by immunoSEQ multiplex PCR, yet TCRdb's version contains in-frame clones alone and is incomplete. The sample carries approximately 32,000 clones, roughly 87% recorded once. The TCR was taken from a man between 65 and 80 years old with urothelial cancer. The chain is built from TRBV6-6 and TRBJ1-5; D gene uncertain. The specimen comprised PBMCs, sampled around atezolizumab (anti-PD-L1) treatment. The CDR3 is CASSYSPYSNQPQHF. For the CDR3, the DNA is TGTGCCAGCAGTTACTCCCCTTATAGCAATCAGCCCCAGCATTTT.